This TCR beta chain was sequenced for a study of molecular identifiers for immune sequencing clone quantification. The study, taken as a whole, reports: Spiked Jurkat TCR RNA originating from one cell could reportedly be identified amid more than 950,000 naive cells.

This CDR3 comprises 14 residues. Germline CDR1 SEHNR, CDR2 FQNEAQ (reference sequence). V lost 6 bases to trimming and J lost 8 bases; unmatched junction nucleotides: 12. TCRdb processed the PCR reads anew with MiXCR; each CDR3 protein has one entry. The sample yields 460,000 or so distinct CDR3 sequences, around 23% seen once. Comment on this clonotype: As yet, its antigen is unknown.

This clonotype was sampled from a human donor in good health. Some libraries in this study had Jurkat cell RNA spiked in. Sequencing was done on a sample of naive CD8+ T cells from blood, with Jurkat cell RNA spiked in. The subset here: FACS-sorted CD8+CD4-CCR7+CD45RA+ naive T cells. The chain has TRBV7-9 and TRBJ1-2; 7 bases agree with TRBD1. This CDR3 reads CASSDGTDPAGYTF. In nucleotides, the CDR3 is TGTGCCAGCAGTGATGGGACAGATCCAGCCGGCTACACCTTC.